One and the same sample provided the 21 T cell receptor beta chains below, sequenced in a study of OX40 agonist ivuxolimab in advanced cancers. Data came from immunoSEQ multiplex PCR; TCRdb stores just in-frame clones and leaves some out. In the table there are approximately 70,000 clones, about 93% of which are singletons. The input for sequencing was CD4+ or CD8+ T cells sorted from blood, taken in a trial of the OX40 agonist ivuxolimab. Source of these receptors: an adult with an advanced solid tumor such as melanoma, head and neck, liver or kidney cancer.

The CDR3 DNA follows: TGTGCCAGCAGCTTAGGTACAGGACTTAATGAAAAACTGTTTTTT. This translates into CASSLGTGLNEKLFF. V and J are TRBV11-2 and TRBJ1-4; D is possibly TRBD1 (5 bases). The CDR3 contains 15 residues. The germline gives CDR1 SGHAT, CDR2 FQNNGV. The V end was cut by 1 base, the J end by 4 bases, with 10 bases between. The full variable domain, completed using reference TRBV11-2 and TRBJ1-4, is EAGVAQSPRYKIIEKRQSVAFWCNPISGHATLYWYQQILGQGPKLLIQFQNNGVVDDSQLPKDRFSAERLKGVDSTLKIQPAKLEDSAVYLCASSLGTGLNEKLFFGSGTQLSVL.

The chain joins TRBV5-6 to TRBJ2-5, with D perhaps being TRBD1 or TRBD2 (5 bases each). Looked up from germline, CDR1 is SGHDT and CDR2 is YYEEEE. This CDR3 comprises 16 residues. Trimming shortened V by 4 bases and J by 5 bases, and 21 bases separated the two germline ends. CDR3: CASSDSGAPWLETQYF. Written as DNA, the CDR3 is TGTGCCAGCAGCGACTCCGGGGCTCCTTGGTTGGAGACCCAGTACTTC.

The rearrangement links TRBV5-1 to TRBJ2-7; 7 positions match TRBD2. CDR3 length: 14 amino acids. Losses at the gene ends were 4 bases for V and 2 bases for J; bases not matched to a gene: 6. Germline CDR1 SGHRS, CDR2 YFSETQ. The DNA for the CDR3 is TGCGCCAGCAGCGGCGGACTAGGGGCCTACGAGCAGTACTTC. Encoded protein: CASSGGLGAYEQYF. The entire variable domain, with the rest obtained from reference TRBV5-1 and TRBJ2-7, is as follows: KAGVTQTPRYLIKTRGQQVTLSCSPISGHRSVSWYQQTPGQGLQFLFEYFSETQRNKGNFPGRFSGRQFSNSRSEMNVSTLELGDSALYLCASSGGLGAYEQYFGPGTRLTVT.

The chain joins TRBV14 to TRBJ1-2; 7 nucleotides align to TRBD1. J lost 5 bases, V lost 2 bases, and 20 bases had no gene match. The CDR3 has 19 residues. CDR1 is SGHDN and CDR2 is FVKESK in the germline V gene. The CDR3 DNA reads TGTGCCAGCAGCCAAAAAGGGACAGAGTATATGCAGGACCCATATGGCTACACCTTC. Translating it yields CASSQKGTEYMQDPYGYTF.

The chain is built from TRBV21-1 and TRBJ2-3. TRBV21-1 is a pseudogene locus. CDR3 length: 11 amino acids. CDR3 DNA: TGTGCCAGCAGCAGCACAGATACGCAGTATTTT. It is translated as CASSSTDTQYF.

The rearrangement joins TRBV5-4 to TRBJ2-3, with 7 bases aligning to TRBD2. V trimming: 0 bases; J trimming: 2 bases; junction bases outside the gene matches: 3. This CDR3 has 15 amino acids. Germline V gives CDR1 SGHNT, CDR2 YYREEE (reference sequence). The CDR3: CASSLGAGYTDTQYF. CDR3 nucleotides: TGTGCCAGCAGCTTGGGAGCGGGATACACAGATACGCAGTATTTT.

The J gene is TRBJ1-2, the V gene TRBV9; 7 positions match TRBD1. V was clipped by 3 bases and J by 4 bases; unmatched bases: 18. There are 18 residues in the CDR3. Germline loops: CDR1 SGDLS, CDR2 YYNGEE. The CDR3 DNA reads as TGTGCCAGCAGCGCAAGCATACCCGTAACAGGGGCAGTCTATGGCTACACCTTC. Translated, it gives CASSASIPVTGAVYGYTF.

V usage is TRBV6-5 and J usage is TRBJ2-5; D possibly matches TRBD1 or TRBD2 (5 bases each). The germline V gene encodes CDR1 MNHEY and CDR2 SVGAGI. The V end was cut by 0 bases, the J end by 0 bases, with 11 bases between. The CDR3 consists of 16 residues. CDR3 protein: CASSYSGTEYQETQYF. The CDR3 DNA reads TGTGCCAGCAGTTACTCTGGGACGGAGTACCAAGAGACCCAGTACTTC.

This chain connects TRBV25-1 to TRBJ2-6, with D possibly TRBD1 on 5 matching bases. The V and J ends lost 4 bases and 1 base respectively, with 8 bases between them. The CDR3 covers 15 residues. Per the germline V gene, CDR1 is MGHDK and CDR2 is SYGVNS. CDR3 DNA: TGTGCCAGCAGTGCTCGACAGTCTGGGGCCAACGTCCTGACTTTC. Translated: CASSARQSGANVLTF. The full variable domain, completed using reference TRBV25-1 and TRBJ2-6, is EADIYQTPRYLVIGTGKKITLECSQTMGHDKMYWYQQDPGMELHLIHYSYGVNSTEKGDLSSESTVSRIRTEHFPLTLESARPSHTSQYLCASSARQSGANVLTFGAGSRLTVL.

The chain employs TRBV27 and TRBJ2-3, with D possibly matching TRBD2 (5 bases). V was trimmed by 4 bases and J by 4 bases, leaving 9 bases between them. CDR3 length: 13 amino acids. Germline CDR1 reads MNHEY; CDR2 reads SMNVEV (reference sequence). The DNA of the CDR3 is TGTGCCAGCAGTTCTGCGGGTTCAGATACGCAGTATTTT. It encodes CASSSAGSDTQYF.

The chain has TRBV5-8 and TRBJ2-1, with 9 bases matching TRBD1. V trimming: 4 bases; J trimming: 5 bases; junction bases outside the gene matches: 13. This CDR3 is built from 17 residues. The germline gives CDR1 SGHTS, CDR2 YDEGEE. The CDR3 loop reads CASSPTSGQGFHNEQFF. CDR3 in DNA: TGTGCCAGCAGCCCCACGTCGGGACAGGGTTTTCACAATGAGCAGTTCTTC.

The gene calls are TRBV9 and TRBJ2-7; 11 positions agree with TRBD2. CDR1 is SGDLS, CDR2 YYNGEE, per germline. Trimming took 3 bases from V and 3 from J; bases not matched to a gene: 8. There are 16 residues in the CDR3. The CDR3 is CASSGGSGRAGYEQYF. Written as DNA, the CDR3 is TGTGCCAGCAGCGGGGGTAGCGGGAGGGCGGGCTACGAGCAGTACTTC.

CDR3 nucleotide sequence: TGTGCCAGCTCACCACCGGGACTAGCGGGAGGCTACAATGAGCAGTTCTTC. This translates into CASSPPGLAGGYNEQFF. The rearrangement uses TRBV18 and TRBJ2-1; 15 bases are shared with TRBD2. From germline, CDR1 is KGHSH and CDR2 LQKENI. There are 17 residues in the CDR3. V shed 0 bases, J shed 3 bases, and the junction held 0 bases outside the gene matches.

This clone qualifies as medium-sized. The CDR3 reads CASRGGTTEAFF. CDR3 sequence (DNA): TGTGCCAGCAGAGGGGGTACCACTGAAGCTTTCTTT. The chain joins TRBV6-5 to TRBJ1-1, with D maybe TRBD1 (6 bases). V was clipped by 6 bases and J by 4 bases, with 9 bases between them. Germline V gives CDR1 MNHEY, CDR2 SVGAGI. The CDR3 totals 12 residues.

The V and J genes are TRBV28 and TRBJ2-6; possible D gene TRBD2, 5 bases. The germline V gene encodes CDR1 MDHEN and CDR2 SYDVKM. Trimming pared 7 bases from V and 4 bases from J, leaving 14 bases between. The CDR3 consists of 15 residues. CDR3 in DNA: TGTGCCAGCATGAATGCGCGGGCCGGGGCCAACGTCCTGACTTTC. Translating it yields CASMNARAGANVLTF.

The chain recombines TRBV28 with TRBJ2-5, with TRBD1 matching over 12 bases. Germline CDR1 MDHEN, CDR2 SYDVKM. The ends lost 10 bases at V and 6 bases at J; junction bases unmatched: 9. This CDR3 has 14 amino acids. This CDR3 is CATGGQGAFQTQYF. The CDR3 nucleotides read TGTGCCACGGGGGGACAGGGGGCGTTTCAGACCCAGTACTTC.

The CDR3 bases are TGTGCCAGCAGCTACACCGACCCCGGGGAGCTGTTTTTT. Translating it yields CASSYTDPGELFF. This chain uses TRBV7-8 with TRBJ2-2, with no clear D. The CDR3 runs to 13 residues. The V end lost 4 bases, the J end lost 6 bases, and 9 bases lay between the germline ends. Germline CDR1 SGHVS, CDR2 FQNEAQ. Variable domain in full (rest from reference TRBV7-8 and TRBJ2-2): GAGVSQSPRYKVAKRGQDVALRCDPISGHVSLFWYQQALGQGPEFLTYFQNEAQLDKSGLPSDRFFAERPEGSVSTLKIQRTQQEDSAVYLCASSYTDPGELFFGEGSRLTVL.

The chain employs TRBV7-2 and TRBJ2-1, with TRBD2 matching 7 bases. V lost 2 bases and J lost 9; bases outside the gene matches: 10. Germline CDR1 SGHTA, CDR2 FQGNSA. The CDR3 has 15 amino acids. This chain's CDR3 is CASSLSRGSRSEQFF. CDR3 in DNA: TGTGCCAGCAGCTTATCCCGCGGGAGTCGTTCTGAGCAGTTCTTC.

The genes are TRBV11-3 and TRBJ2-5, with TRBD1 matching 10 bases. Germline-derived CDR1 and CDR2 are SGHNT and YENEEA. V lost 5 bases, J lost 5 bases, and 2 bases stayed unmatched. The CDR3 covers 13 residues. The CDR3 coding sequence is TGTGCCAGCAGCCCGACAGGGGGCGAGACCCAGTACTTC. This gives the protein CASSPTGGETQYF.

This chain joins TRBV19 and TRBJ1-1, with D possibly being TRBD1 (5 bases). The germline V gene has CDR1 LNHDA and CDR2 SQIVND (reference sequence). V was clipped by 2 bases and J by 4 bases, with 17 bases between them. There are 16 residues in the CDR3. CDR3 amino acids: CASSINSWGGITEAFF. CDR3 DNA: TGTGCCAGTAGTATAAATTCTTGGGGCGGGATCACTGAAGCTTTCTTT.

The V call is TRBV4-2, the J call TRBJ1-5, with D hard to call. The ends were cut back, 0 bases at V and 6 bases at J, with 12 bases in the middle. CDR3 length: 15 residues. The germline V gene has CDR1 LGHNA and CDR2 YNFKEQ. CDR3 nucleotide sequence: TGTGCCAGCAGCCAAGATTCGGGAGGTGCTCAGCCCCAGCATTTT. Protein sequence: CASSQDSGGAQPQHF.